A single sample gave rise to the 11 T cell receptor beta chains below, sequenced in a study of shared clonotypes between healthy human individuals. Libraries were prepared by immunoSEQ multiplex PCR; TCRdb keeps only in-frame clonotypes and omits some of them. The sample has 750,000 to 1,000,000 clones, around 92% seen once; the top ten hold 24%. Positive CCR7 selection of CD45RO-negative cells yielded the naive CD8 cells, and terminally differentiated effector memory CD45RA+ cells were excluded. Sequencing was done on a sample of naive CD8+ T cells sorted from blood. Source of these receptors: a man aged 25-45 years in good health.

The V and J genes are TRBV5-1 and TRBJ2-1, with 10 bases that match TRBD2. The CDR3 is made up of 16 amino acids. V was pared by 4 bases and J by 4 bases, with 8 bases of the junction left unmatched. The germline V gene encodes CDR1 SGHRS and CDR2 YFSETQ. The CDR3 DNA reads as TGCGCCAGCAGCACACAGGGACTAGCGTCTTACAATGAGCAGTTCTTC. Encoded protein: CASSTQGLASYNEQFF.

V and J are TRBV9 and TRBJ2-2; D remains ambiguous. The CDR3 is 13 amino acids. V was cut by 3 bases and J by 6 bases, with 9 bases left in between. Germline V CDR1 and CDR2: SGDLS, YYNGEE. The DNA of the CDR3 is TGTGCCAGCAGCGCACCGAGGTCCGGGGAGCTGTTTTTT. Translation: CASSAPRSGELFF.

The chain uses TRBV7-9 and TRBJ2-2; 8 positions match TRBD1. The V segment lost 4 bases and the J segment 6 bases; nucleotides outside the gene matches: 4. CDR1 is SEHNR, CDR2 FQNEAQ, per germline (reference sequence). The CDR3 consists of 14 residues. CDR3 in DNA: TGTGCCAGCAGCTCCGGACAGGGCGCCGGGGAGCTGTTTTTT. Its translation is CASSSGQGAGELFF.

The chain uses TRBV28 and TRBJ1-2; 8 positions agree with TRBD1. The V gene's germline CDR1 is MDHEN and CDR2 SYDVKM. After removal of 2 bases from V and 8 bases from J, the junction contained 7 bases not matched to a gene. The CDR3 totals 14 residues. This CDR3 is CASSLGTGVFGYTF. CDR3 nucleotide sequence: TGTGCCAGCAGTTTAGGGACAGGTGTATTCGGCTACACCTTC.

J is TRBJ1-1 and V is TRBV9, with TRBD1 identical over 10 bases. With V trimmed by 3 bases and J by 5 bases, 10 bases remained unmatched. The CDR3 extends over 16 amino acids. Looked up from germline, CDR1 is SGDLS and CDR2 is YYNGEE. The CDR3 loop reads CASSDRDRGFWTEAFF. The CDR3 DNA follows: TGTGCCAGCAGCGACCGGGACAGGGGATTTTGGACTGAAGCTTTCTTT.

This chain joins TRBV7-3 and TRBJ1-1; maybe TRBD1 (5 bases). V was trimmed by 3 bases and J by 3 bases, leaving 11 bases between them. Germline CDR1 and CDR2: SGHTA and FQGTGA. The CDR3 is 14 residues long. This chain's CDR3 is CASSLLAGHTEAFF. DNA for the CDR3: TGTGCCAGCAGCTTGCTGGCGGGGCACACTGAAGCTTTCTTT.

This CDR3 reads CASSLNRDEDNEQFF. CDR3 nucleotides: TGTGCCAGCAGTCTTAACAGGGACGAGGACAATGAGCAGTTCTTC. The chain has TRBV28 and TRBJ2-1; the D gene is possibly TRBD1 (6 bases). Germline CDR1 reads MDHEN; CDR2 reads SYDVKM. V gave up 5 bases and J gave up 5 bases, with 16 bases separating them. The CDR3 is 15 amino acids.

This sequence joins TRBV7-9 and TRBJ2-7; TRBD1 is a possible D gene (6 bases). The CDR3 spans 16 residues. Between the trimmed V and J ends, which lost 0 bases and 3 bases, there was a span of 15 bases. Germline V gene lookup returns CDR1 SEHNR and CDR2 FQNEAQ (reference sequence). CDR3 residues: CASSLAGAGAGYEQYF. The CDR3 DNA reads TGTGCCAGCAGCTTAGCCGGGGCAGGGGCCGGCTACGAGCAGTACTTC.

The genes are TRBV7-8 and TRBJ1-5, with TRBD1 matching over 8 bases. The J segment lost 3 bases and the V segment lost 5 bases, leaving 6 bases of the junction unmatched. The germline gives CDR1 SGHVS, CDR2 FQNEAQ. The length of the CDR3 is 15 residues. In nucleotides, the CDR3 is TGTGCCAGCAGCACGGACAGGGAATTCAATCAGCCCCAGCATTTT. This codes for CASSTDREFNQPQHF.

V and J are TRBV28 and TRBJ1-4, with D hard to call. CDR1 and CDR2 from the germline V gene are MDHEN and SYDVKM. The length of the CDR3 is 11 residues. With 7 bases removed from V and 10 bases from J, the gap between germline ends came to 10 bases. The CDR3 sequence: CASTGSVKLFF. The DNA of the CDR3 is TGTGCCAGCACGGGTTCGGTAAAACTGTTTTTT. Drawing the rest from reference TRBV28 and TRBJ1-4, the complete variable domain is DVKVTQSSRYLVKRTGEKVFLECVQDMDHENMFWYRQDPGLGLRLIYFSYDVKMKEKGDIPEGYSVSREKKERFSLILESASTNQTSMYLCASTGSVKLFFGSGTQLSVL.

The chain employs TRBV4-1 and TRBJ2-1; TRBD2 might be the D (5 bases). The V end lost 4 bases, the J end lost 7 bases, and 14 bases lay between the germline ends. Germline assignment: CDR1 MGHRA and CDR2 YSYEKL. The CDR3 spans 14 residues. The CDR3 loop is CASSLLPTGNEQFF. CDR3 DNA sequence: TGCGCCAGCAGCCTCCTCCCCACGGGGAATGAGCAGTTCTTC.